This T cell receptor (beta chain) was observed in a study of T cell responses to AZD1222 COVID-19 vaccine. Whole-study findings and limits: Donors were largely white British and mainly female; clonal diversity was possibly underestimated.

Sequencing was performed with immunoSEQ multiplex PCR; in TCRdb, only in-frame clones are kept and a portion is missing. The data hold approximately 150,000 clones, with roughly nine tenths observed a single time. Details on this clone: Its antigen is still unknown.

Sequences were derived from peripheral blood, sampled 28 days after the second AZD1222 dose. This sequence was found in an adult who received the AZD1222 COVID-19 vaccine.

CDR3 sequence (DNA): TGTGCTAGTGGAATGGGACAAAACACTGAAGCTTTCTTT. Amino acid sequence: CASGMGQNTEAFF. J is TRBJ1-1 and V is TRBV12-5; D is possibly TRBD1 (6 bases). Trimming took 6 bases from V and 2 from J, leaving 10 bases between them. CDR1 is LGHNT and CDR2 is FRNRAP in the germline V gene. The CDR3 is 13 amino acids.